The clone carrying this T cell receptor beta chain was observed a few times. The data stem from a study of blood T cell repertoires in COVID-19. Study summary: Italy, Spain and the United States were the sources of the convalescent and acute COVID-19 samples. PBMCs, B-cell-depleted T cells, or T cells provided the cDNA or gDNA that made up the material.

Looked up from germline, CDR1 is SNHLY and CDR2 is FYNNEI. The CDR3 contains 14 residues. V lost 5 bases, J lost 2 bases, and 6 bases stayed unmatched. Methods used by the authors: Using reference gene primer amplification, nucleated cell counts were estimated. Sequencing used immunoSEQ multiplex PCR; TCRdb keeps in-frame clones, though not all of them. V, J and clone size were drawn from that table, and D and trimming were deduced from the DNA. The sample has 90,000 or so clones; around 86% are singletons. The V gene is TRBV2, the J gene TRBJ2-7, with TRBD1 matching over 7 bases. This TCR came from a human donor in a cohort sampled during active COVID-19. The specimen was peripheral blood. CDR3: CASSLDRRAYEQYF. In DNA form, the CDR3 reads TGTGCCAGCAGTTTGGACAGGCGAGCCTACGAGCAGTACTTC.